This TCR beta chain was captured in a study of cytomegalovirus exposure and HLA in healthy donors. Study background: Unique TCRs from HLA-typed donors, around 79 million of them, were held in an early data release.

This CDR3 spans 13 amino acids. The V and J ends lost 0 bases and 3 bases respectively, with 6 bases between them. The germline CDR1 and CDR2 sequences are SGHKS and YYEKEE (reference sequence). Study-wide points: The study had only CMV serostatus as immune exposure information. Through in vitro validation, three CMV-associated chains were shown to be specific for CMV antigens.

PCR employed 60 Vbeta and 13 Jbeta primers. Per the study methods: Among the unique TCR beta chains that a later analysis counted, about 81 million in all, roughly 11 million were shared. Sequenced by immunoSEQ multiplex PCR; TCRdb stores in-frame clones only, minus some. That table is the source of V, J and clone size, and D and trimming were worked out from the DNA. The data show about 150,000 clones, 60% to 80% seen once. Of note for this clone: No antigen is known for it.

This chain connects TRBV5-5 to TRBJ1-1; D uncertain. The receptor comes from a man aged 25 to 40 in good health and CMV-seronegative. The source material was PBMCs. CDR3 sequence (DNA): TGTGCCAGCAGCTTGGAGCCGGACACTGAAGCTTTCTTT. Translation gives CASSLEPDTEAFF.